The 17 T cell receptor beta chains below were found in one sample sequenced in a study of T-cell reconstitution after alpha-beta-depleted transplantation in children (dated by TCRdb to about 2016). Library construction relied on PCR. TCRdb shows the sequencer as Illumina HiSeq 2500. TCR libraries were prepared with molecular barcoding, using unique molecular identifiers to normalize TCRbeta repertoire quantification. The raw public data were reprocessed by TCRdb itself: fastp quality trimming at Q25, MiXCR clonotype calling, in-frame beta chains only. All rows with the same CDR3 protein become a single entry with the most common DNA and genes. The sample table records 440,000 or so distinct CDR3 sequences; about 45% of these occur just once. Of the sample, around 29% is held by the ten largest clones. Read against the paper, the sample's treatment or condition label means: allogeneic hematopoietic cell transplantation with graft depleted of TCRalphabeta T cells and CD19 B cells.

The source material was PBMCs, sampled before TCRalphabeta/CD19-depleted stem cell transplant. The receptor set was obtained from a girl aged 2 to 9 with aplastic anemia, due to receive a stem cell transplant.

On this clonotype: The junction departs from the called germline gene at one end, perhaps through a read error. J is TRBJ2-3 and V is TRBV7-7, with D maybe TRBD1 (5 bases). CDR3 length equals 15 residues. CDR1 and CDR2 (germline): SSHAT, FNYEAQ (reference sequence). CDR3 loop: CASSLELSRADTQYF. Written as DNA, the CDR3 is TGTGCTAGCAGCTTAGAGCTCAGCAGGGCAGATACGCAGTATTTT. The full variable domain, completed using reference TRBV7-7 and TRBJ2-3, is GAGVSQSPRYKVTKRGQDVTLRCDPISSHATLYWYQQALGQGPEFLTYFNYEAQPDKSGLPSDRFSAERPEGSISTLTIQRTEQRDSAMYRCASSLELSRADTQYFGPGTRLTVL.

This clonotype was seen many times. The V gene is TRBV10-3, the J gene TRBJ1-2; D gene uncertain. V was cut by 4 bases and J by 2 bases, with 20 bases left in between. CDR1 and CDR2 from the germline V gene are ENHRY and SYGVKD. The CDR3 runs 17 residues. CDR3 residues: CAISVSHNGERNYGYTF. The CDR3 DNA reads TGTGCCATCAGTGTTTCCCATAACGGCGAGCGGAACTATGGCTACACCTTC.

The chain joins TRBV27 to TRBJ1-2, with D possibly TRBD1 on 5 matching bases. Between the trimmed V and J ends, which lost 8 bases and 4 bases, there was a span of 14 bases. This CDR3 region has 13 residues. In germline, CDR1 is MNHEY, CDR2 SMNVEV (reference sequence). CDR3 protein: CASGSIGTYGYTF. CDR3 DNA: TGTGCCAGCGGCTCAATTGGGACCTATGGCTACACCTTC.

This rearrangement joins TRBV5-1 to TRBJ2-1; a possible D gene is TRBD2 (6 bases). The germline V gene has CDR1 SGHRS and CDR2 YFSETQ. V was shortened by 4 bases and J by 8 bases, with 16 bases between the two germline ends. This CDR3 has 14 residues. CDR3 sequence (DNA): TGCGCCAGCAGCCGCGGAGGGGCAGCTTATGAGCAGTTCTTC. It specifies CASSRGGAAYEQFF.

Concerning this clonotype itself: The junction shows a germline mismatch at one end, possibly a read error. The rearrangement links TRBV7-9 to TRBJ2-2; D might be TRBD1 (5 bases). CDR3 length equals 15 residues. The germline V gene encodes CDR1 SEHNR and CDR2 FQNEAQ (reference sequence). CDR3 in amino acids: CASSLRQGITWELFF. In DNA form, the CDR3 reads TGTGCCAGCAGCTTAAGGCAGGGAATCACCTGGGAGCTGTTTTTT.

This clonotype was recorded at least ten times. J is TRBJ1-4 and V is TRBV6-1; no clear D. The germline CDR1 and CDR2 sequences are MNHNS and SASEGT. The CDR3 has 16 amino acids. V lost 4 bases to trimming and J lost 0 bases, with 12 bases between them. The CDR3 DNA reads as TGTGCCAGCAGTGTCGGGCGGTACGCAACTAATGAAAAACTGTTTTTT. Translating it yields CASSVGRYATNEKLFF.

Only a few counts were recorded for this clonotype. J is TRBJ2-7 and V is TRBV20-1; D gene unclear. The germline V and J ends were trimmed by 0 bases and 4 bases, with 10 bases remaining between them. From germline, CDR1 is DFQATT and CDR2 SNEGSKA (reference sequence). The CDR3 is made up of 13 amino acids. This chain's CDR3 is CSARDFGPYEQYF. CDR3 DNA sequence: TGCAGTGCTAGAGATTTCGGGCCTTACGAGCAGTACTTC.

The sample holds a few counts of this clonotype. The chain couples TRBV9 to TRBJ2-2; a weak D match, TRBD2 (6 bases). Per germline, CDR1 SGDLS and CDR2 YYNGEE. The CDR3 runs 14 residues. The V gene lost 2 bases and the J gene lost 3 bases, with 8 bases spanning the gap. CDR3 coding DNA: TGTGCCAGCAGCGTTACGGGGGACACCGGGGAGCTGTTTTTT. Translated, it gives CASSVTGDTGELFF.

This clonotype has more than one count but fewer than ten. The gene calls are TRBV25-1 and TRBJ1-3; TRBD1 aligns across 9 bases. Germline V gives CDR1 MGHDK, CDR2 SYGVNS. The CDR3 runs to 16 residues. With 8 bases clipped from V and 0 bases from J, the junction kept 8 bases outside the gene matches. The CDR3 nucleotides read TGTGCCAGCGCGGCGGACAGGGGCCTCTCTGGAAACACCATATATTTT. Translated: CASAADRGLSGNTIYF.

The chain employs TRBV7-9 and TRBJ1-6; no clear D gene. V was cut by 1 base and J by 7 bases, with 8 bases left in between. CDR3 length: 14 amino acids. The V gene's germline CDR1 is SEHNR and CDR2 FQNEAQ (reference sequence). CDR3 DNA sequence: TGTGCCAGCAGCTTAGAGGCCCGCAATTCACCCCTCCACTTT. Residues: CASSLEARNSPLHF.

This clonotype was picked up many times. The rearrangement links TRBV7-9 to TRBJ2-7; D perhaps matches TRBD1 (5 bases). This CDR3 is 13 amino acids long. V was cut by 3 bases and J by 3 bases, with 9 bases left in between. The germline V gene encodes CDR1 SEHNR and CDR2 FQNEAQ (reference sequence). Here the CDR3 DNA reads TGTGCCAGCAGCTTGCCTAGGGGCTACGAGCAGTACTTC. Translation: CASSLPRGYEQYF. Full variable domain (remainder filled in from reference TRBV7-9 and TRBJ2-7): DTGVSQNPRHKITKRGQNVTFRCDPISEHNRLYWYRQTLGQGPEFLTYFQNEAQLEKSRLLSDRFSAERPKGSFSTLEIQRTEQGDSAMYLCASSLPRGYEQYFGPGTRLTVT.

V usage is TRBV6-1 and J usage is TRBJ1-2; 10 bases fit TRBD1. CDR3 size: 15 residues. Germline CDR1 reads MNHNS; CDR2 reads SASEGT. V trimming: 4 bases; J trimming: 8 bases; junction bases outside the gene matches: 10. The CDR3 loop reads CASSGPGQGKNGYTF. As DNA, the CDR3 is TGTGCCAGCAGTGGCCCGGGACAGGGGAAGAACGGCTACACCTTC.

The CDR3 protein is CSALKAGSGYEQYF. CDR3 coding DNA: TGCAGTGCCCTGAAAGCAGGTAGCGGTTACGAGCAGTACTTC. The chain uses TRBV20-1 and TRBJ2-7, with a possible D match to TRBD2 (6 bases). V was cut by 6 bases and J by 4 bases, with 19 bases left in between. Germline V CDR1 and CDR2: DFQATT, SNEGSKA (reference sequence). The CDR3 extends over 14 amino acids.

This sequence joins TRBV28 and TRBJ2-5; D might be TRBD1 (6 bases). V dropped 8 bases and J dropped 3 bases, with 13 bases sitting between them. Germline V lookup: CDR1 MDHEN, CDR2 SYDVKM. This CDR3 is built from 13 residues. The CDR3 region is CASRSAGEETQYF. As DNA, the CDR3 is TGTGCCAGCCGCTCCGCAGGGGAAGAGACCCAGTACTTC.

The chain couples TRBV7-2 to TRBJ2-7; D might be TRBD1 or TRBD2, each matching 5 bases. Trimming took 10 bases from V and 1 from J, leaving 17 bases between them. CDR1 SGHTA and CDR2 FQGNSA come from the germline V gene. The CDR3 consists of 14 residues. CDR3: CATRRGAGSYEQYF. For the CDR3, the DNA is TGTGCCACCCGGAGAGGGGCGGGTTCCTACGAGCAGTACTTC.

This clonotype was seen a few times. The genes are TRBV20-1 and TRBJ2-2; D is uncertain. The V gene lost 0 bases and the J gene lost 1 base, with 9 bases spanning the gap. The CDR3 covers 15 residues. Germline-derived CDR1 and CDR2 are DFQATT and SNEGSKA (reference sequence). CDR3 coding DNA: TGCAGTGCTAGAGATTATAGGAGGAACACCGGGGAGCTGTTTTTT. Translating gives CSARDYRRNTGELFF.

The table lists this clonotype with a few counts. V usage is TRBV28 and J usage is TRBJ2-7, with TRBD1 as a possible D gene (6 bases). From germline, CDR1 is MDHEN and CDR2 SYDVKM. The CDR3 contains 14 residues. The germline V and J ends were trimmed by 5 bases and 3 bases, with 14 bases remaining between them. CDR3 sequence (DNA): TGTGCCAGCAGTGAACAGGGCTATTACTACGAGCAGTACTTC. Translated: CASSEQGYYYEQYF.